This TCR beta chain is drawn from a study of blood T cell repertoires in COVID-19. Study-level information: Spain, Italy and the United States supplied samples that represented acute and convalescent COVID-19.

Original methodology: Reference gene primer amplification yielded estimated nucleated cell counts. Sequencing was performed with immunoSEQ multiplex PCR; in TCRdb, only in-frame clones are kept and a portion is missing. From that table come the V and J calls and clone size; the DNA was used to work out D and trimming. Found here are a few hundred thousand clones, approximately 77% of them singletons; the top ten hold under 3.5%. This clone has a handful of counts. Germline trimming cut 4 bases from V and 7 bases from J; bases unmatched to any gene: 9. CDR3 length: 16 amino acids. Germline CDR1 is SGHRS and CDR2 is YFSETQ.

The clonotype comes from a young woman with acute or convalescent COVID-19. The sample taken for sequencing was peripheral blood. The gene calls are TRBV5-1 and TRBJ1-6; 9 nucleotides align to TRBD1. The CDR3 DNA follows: TGCGCCAGCAGCCGATCGGGACAGGGAGGAAATTCACCCCTCCACTTT. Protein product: CASSRSGQGGNSPLHF.